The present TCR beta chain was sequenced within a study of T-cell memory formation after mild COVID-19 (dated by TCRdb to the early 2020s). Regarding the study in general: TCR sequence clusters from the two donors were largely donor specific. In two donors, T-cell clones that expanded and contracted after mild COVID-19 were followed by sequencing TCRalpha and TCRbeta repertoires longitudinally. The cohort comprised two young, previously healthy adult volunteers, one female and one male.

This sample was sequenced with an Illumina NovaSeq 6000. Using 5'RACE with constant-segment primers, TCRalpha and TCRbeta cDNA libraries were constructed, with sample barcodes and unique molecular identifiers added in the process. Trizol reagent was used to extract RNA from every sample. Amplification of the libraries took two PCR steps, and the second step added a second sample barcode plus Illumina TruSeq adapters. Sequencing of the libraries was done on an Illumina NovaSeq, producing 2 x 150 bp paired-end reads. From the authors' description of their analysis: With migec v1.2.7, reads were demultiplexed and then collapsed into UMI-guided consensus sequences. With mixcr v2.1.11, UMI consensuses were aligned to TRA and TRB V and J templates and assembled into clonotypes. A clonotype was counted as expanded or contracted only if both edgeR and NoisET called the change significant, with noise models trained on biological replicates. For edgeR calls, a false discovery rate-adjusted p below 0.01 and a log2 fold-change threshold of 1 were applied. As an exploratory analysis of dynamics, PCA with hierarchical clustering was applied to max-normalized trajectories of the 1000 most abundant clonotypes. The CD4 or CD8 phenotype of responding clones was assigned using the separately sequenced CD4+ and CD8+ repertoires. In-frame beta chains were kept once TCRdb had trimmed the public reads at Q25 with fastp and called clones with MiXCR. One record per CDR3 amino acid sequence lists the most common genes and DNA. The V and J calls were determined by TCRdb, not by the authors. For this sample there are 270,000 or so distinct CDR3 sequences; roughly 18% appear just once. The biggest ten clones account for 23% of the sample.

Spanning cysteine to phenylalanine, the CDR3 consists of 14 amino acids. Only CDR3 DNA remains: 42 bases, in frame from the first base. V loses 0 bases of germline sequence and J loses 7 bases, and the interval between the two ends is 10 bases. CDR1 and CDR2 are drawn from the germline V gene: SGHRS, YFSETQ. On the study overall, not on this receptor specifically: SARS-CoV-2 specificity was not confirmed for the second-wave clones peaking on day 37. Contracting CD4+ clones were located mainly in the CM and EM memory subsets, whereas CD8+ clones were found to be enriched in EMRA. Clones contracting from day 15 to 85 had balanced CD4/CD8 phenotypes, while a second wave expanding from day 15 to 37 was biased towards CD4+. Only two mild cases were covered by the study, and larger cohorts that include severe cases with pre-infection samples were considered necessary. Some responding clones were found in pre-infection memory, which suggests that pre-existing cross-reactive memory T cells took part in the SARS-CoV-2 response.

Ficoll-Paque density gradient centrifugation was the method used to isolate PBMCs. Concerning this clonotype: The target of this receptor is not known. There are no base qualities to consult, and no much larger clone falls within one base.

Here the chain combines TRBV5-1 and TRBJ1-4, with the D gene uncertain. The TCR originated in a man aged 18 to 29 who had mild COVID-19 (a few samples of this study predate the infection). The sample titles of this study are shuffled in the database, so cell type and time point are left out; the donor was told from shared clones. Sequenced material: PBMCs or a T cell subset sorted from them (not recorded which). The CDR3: CASSLGTDGEKLFF. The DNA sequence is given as TGCGCCAGCAGCTTGGGCACGGATGGTGAAAAACTGTTTTTT.